Sequencing of this T cell receptor beta chain was carried out in a study of control samples from healthy donors and cancer patients. Trimming removed 2 bases at V and 7 bases at J, with 11 bases between. The CDR3 runs 13 residues. Germline V lookup: CDR1 WSHSY, CDR2 SAAADI. Using immunoSEQ multiplex PCR, the repertoire was profiled, and TCRdb retains in-frame clones only, with some absent. The table has tens of thousands of clones, roughly 89% seen once; the top ten hold less than 7%. This chain links TRBV10-2 with TRBJ1-2, with D maybe TRBD1 (6 bases). The TCR comes from a man aged 45-65 years in good health. Sequenced material: blood. The DNA of the CDR3 is TGCGCCAGCAGTGAGGAGGGGGGCCGTGGCTACACCTTC. It specifies CASSEEGGRGYTF.